Below, 18 T cell receptor beta chains from the same sample are listed, as sequenced in a study of CD8+ T cells in alopecia areata. Extraction and reverse transcription of RNA yielded cDNA as the sequencing template. Here immunoSEQ multiplex PCR was the method, and the copy in TCRdb shows in-frame clones only, minus some. The sample lists about 100,000 clones, around 40% occurring once. Indicated treatment: oral pan-JAK inhibitor, 5-10 mg twice daily. The sequences come from CD8+ T cells sorted from blood, collected at week 24, from a patient treated with tofacitinib. The receptor source for this set is a human donor with alopecia areata.

The chain joins TRBV27 to TRBJ2-2; D is perhaps TRBD2 (5 bases). Germline CDR1 is MNHEY and CDR2 is SMNVEV (reference sequence). The germline V and J ends were trimmed by 4 bases and 4 bases, with 10 bases remaining between them. The CDR3 extends over 14 amino acids. CDR3 residues: CASSYGIGTGELFF. CDR3 bases: TGTGCCAGCAGTTACGGGATTGGCACCGGGGAGCTGTTTTTT.

This chain connects TRBV12-5 to TRBJ2-5; 7 nucleotides match TRBD1. The CDR3 is 15 residues long. The J segment lost 3 bases and the V segment lost 7 bases, leaving 11 bases of the junction unmatched. Germline V lookup: CDR1 LGHNT, CDR2 FRNRAP. Here the CDR3 DNA reads TGTGCTAGTGCCCGGGGACAGACCTCTAAAGAGACCCAGTACTTC. Translation gives CASARGQTSKETQYF.

The V and J genes are TRBV7-2 and TRBJ2-7, with 7 bases fitting TRBD2. V was clipped by 5 bases and J by 3 bases; unmatched bases: 10. Germline V gene sequence: CDR1 SGHTA, CDR2 FQGNSA. This CDR3 contains 15 residues. As DNA, the CDR3 is TGTGCCAGCAGCGAGGGAGCGGGGCCAAACTACGAGCAGTACTTC. It translates to CASSEGAGPNYEQYF. Looking up the rest from reference TRBV7-2 and TRBJ2-7 gives the full variable domain: GAGVSQSPSNKVTEKGKDVELRCDPISGHTALYWYRQSLGQGLEFLIYFQGNSAPDKSGLPSDRFSAERTGGSVSTLTIQRTQQEDSAVYLCASSEGAGPNYEQYFGPGTRLTVT.

The chain has TRBV10-3 and TRBJ2-2, with D perhaps TRBD1 or TRBD2 (5 bases each). Trimming stripped 2 bases from V and 6 bases from J, with 22 bases between. The CDR3 covers 18 residues. Germline lookup yields CDR1 ENHRY and CDR2 SYGVKD. The CDR3 loop reads CAISEGATGRQPAGELFF. The CDR3 coding sequence is TGTGCCATCAGTGAGGGTGCTACGGGACGCCAACCGGCCGGGGAGCTGTTTTTT.

The chain is built from TRBV29-1 and TRBJ2-2; TRBD1 is a possible D gene (5 bases). The CDR3 loop spans 16 amino acids. CDR1 and CDR2 (germline): SQVTM, ANQGSEA. V was trimmed by 2 bases and J by 2 bases, leaving 15 bases between them. CDR3 nucleotide sequence: TGCAGCGTTGAACATGTCGGCAGGGCTAACACCGGGGAGCTGTTTTTT. Protein: CSVEHVGRANTGELFF.

V is TRBV5-1 and J is TRBJ2-1; 10 positions match TRBD2. The CDR3 runs to 15 residues. V gave up 4 bases and J gave up 10 bases; unmatched junction bases: 11. The V gene's germline CDR1 is SGHRS and CDR2 YFSETQ. CDR3 residues: CASSPRTSGMNEQFF. For the CDR3, the DNA is TGCGCCAGCAGCCCCCGCACTAGCGGGATGAACGAGCAGTTCTTC. The full variable domain, with the rest looked up from reference TRBV5-1 and TRBJ2-1, is KAGVTQTPRYLIKTRGQQVTLSCSPISGHRSVSWYQQTPGQGLQFLFEYFSETQRNKGNFPGRFSGRQFSNSRSEMNVSTLELGDSALYLCASSPRTSGMNEQFFGPGTRLTVL.

The chain links TRBV29-1 to TRBJ2-2; D gene unclear. Trimming shortened V by 6 bases and J by 4 bases, and 9 bases separated the two germline ends. CDR1 and CDR2 from the germline V gene are SQVTM and ANQGSEA. The CDR3 is 12 amino acids. Written as DNA, the CDR3 is TGCAGCGTCAAAACAACCACCGGGGAGCTGTTTTTT. Translating it yields CSVKTTTGELFF.

The genes are TRBV12-5 and TRBJ2-7; D remains ambiguous. Germline CDR1 LGHNT, CDR2 FRNRAP. This CDR3 is 12 amino acids long. Trimming left V 1 base short and J 3 bases short, with 4 bases between. The CDR3 is CASGLGLYEQYF. Written as DNA, the CDR3 is TGTGCTAGTGGTTTGGGACTCTACGAGCAGTACTTC.

The chain employs TRBV25-1 and TRBJ2-5, with 7 bases fitting TRBD1. The CDR3 contains 16 residues. V lost 4 bases to trimming and J lost 2 bases; unmatched junction nucleotides: 10. Looked up from germline, CDR1 is MGHDK and CDR2 is SYGVNS. The DNA of the CDR3 is TGTGCCAGCAGTGGAACAGGGGATCCACCACAAGAGACCCAGTACTTC. It is translated as CASSGTGDPPQETQYF.

The chain employs TRBV25-1 and TRBJ1-1, with D unclear. Germline V lookup: CDR1 MGHDK, CDR2 SYGVNS. V shed 3 bases and J shed 1 base, with 15 bases lying between them. CDR3 length equals 16 residues. CDR3 sequence reads: CASSDLDLRENTEAFF. In DNA, the CDR3 is TGTGCCAGCAGTGATCTCGATTTACGAGAGAACACTGAAGCTTTCTTT.

The V call is TRBV5-1, the J call TRBJ1-5; no clear D gene. The CDR3 totals 15 residues. The V end lost 0 bases, the J end lost 0 bases, and 7 bases lay between the germline ends. From germline, CDR1 is SGHRS and CDR2 YFSETQ. The CDR3 region is CASSLEGDSNQPQHF. The CDR3 DNA reads TGCGCCAGCAGCTTGGAGGGAGATAGCAATCAGCCCCAGCATTTT.

The rearrangement joins TRBV5-6 to TRBJ2-5; weak D call: TRBD1 (6 bases). The CDR3 extends over 14 amino acids. Trimming cost V 4 bases and J 0 bases, with 10 bases left between them. Germline CDR1 and CDR2: SGHDT and YYEEEE. As DNA, the CDR3 is TGTGCCAGCAGCCTCCAGGGGAACCAAGAGACCCAGTACTTC. Protein: CASSLQGNQETQYF.

The chain has TRBV10-3 and TRBJ2-1, with 8 bases aligning to TRBD2. Germline values: CDR1 ENHRY, CDR2 SYGVKD. Trimming at V came to 3 bases and at J to 10 bases, leaving 8 bases not matched to a gene. CDR3 length equals 14 residues. The DNA for the CDR3 is TGTGCCATCAGTGAACCGGGACTAGTAGGGGAGCAGTTCTTC. This codes for CAISEPGLVGEQFF.

The rearrangement joins TRBV5-6 to TRBJ2-5; D unresolved. Germline CDR1 and CDR2: SGHDT and YYEEEE. V lost 4 bases, J lost 7 bases, and 8 bases lay in between. The CDR3 sequence is 11 residues long. The CDR3 DNA follows: TGTGCCAGCAGCGGATCCACGACCCAGTACTTC. It yields the protein CASSGSTTQYF.

This chain uses TRBV15 with TRBJ2-1, with 7 positions matching TRBD1. This CDR3 contains 13 residues. Germline loops: CDR1 LNHNV, CDR2 YYDKDF (reference sequence). V lost 6 bases to trimming and J lost 3 bases; unmatched junction nucleotides: 2. The chain's CDR3 is CATRGTDYNEQFF. CDR3 in DNA: TGTGCCACCAGAGGGACAGACTACAATGAGCAGTTCTTC.

The V call is TRBV28, the J call TRBJ2-6; D ambiguous. The CDR3 is made up of 15 amino acids. With 4 bases removed from V and 5 bases from J, the gap between germline ends came to 12 bases. CDR1 and CDR2 from the germline V gene are MDHEN and SYDVKM. The CDR3 nucleotides read TGTGCCAGCAGTTCGAGGCAGGTCAGGGCCAACGTCCTGACTTTC. Translating gives CASSSRQVRANVLTF. The full variable domain, in which reference TRBV28 and TRBJ2-6 provide the parts outside the CDR3, is DVKVTQSSRYLVKRTGEKVFLECVQDMDHENMFWYRQDPGLGLRLIYFSYDVKMKEKGDIPEGYSVSREKKERFSLILESASTNQTSMYLCASSSRQVRANVLTFGAGSRLTVL.

This clone was seen a few times. The chain has TRBV27 and TRBJ2-1, with 9 positions matching TRBD2. Germline-derived CDR1 and CDR2 are MNHEY and SMNVEV (reference sequence). Trimming took 3 bases from V and 9 from J; bases not matched to a gene: 6. The CDR3 is 14 amino acids. The CDR3 sequence: CASSLSGLAPEQFF. The CDR3 DNA reads TGTGCCAGCAGTTTGTCGGGACTAGCACCTGAGCAGTTCTTC.

This clone came up a few times. The rearrangement links TRBV28 to TRBJ2-5; TRBD1 agrees at 9 bases. Germline loops: CDR1 MDHEN, CDR2 SYDVKM. The CDR3 extends over 16 amino acids. V lost 7 bases and J lost 4; bases outside the gene matches: 13. The CDR3 nucleotides read TGTGCCAGCACCCTCCGGGACAGGGAACGTGGAGAGACCCAGTACTTC. Translating gives CASTLRDRERGETQYF.